The 28 T cell receptor beta chains below come from one sample, sequenced in a study of CD4 and CD8 cells across lung adenocarcinoma regions. TCRdb fed the PCR reads into MiXCR, producing one record per CDR3 protein. The data show approximately 19,000 distinct CDR3 sequences, with 50% seen just once and roughly 34% held by the top ten. Sequenced input: CD8+ T cells from the margin of a lung tumor. These receptors all stem from a male donor with lung adenocarcinoma. The CD4 and CD8 labels of this study may be unreliable.

With regard to this clonotype: One end of the junction varies from germline; a read error may be responsible. The chain uses TRBV6-1 and TRBJ2-4, with D possibly being TRBD1 (6 bases). CDR1 and CDR2 (germline): MNHNS, SASEGT. This CDR3 is built from 16 residues. The CDR3 DNA follows: TGTGCCAGCAGTGAAGCGGGGCCGTGGGTCAGGGACACGCAGTATTTC. Its translation: CASSEAGPWVRDTQYF.

The chain has TRBV7-3 and TRBJ2-1, with 7 bases aligning to TRBD2. The CDR3 covers 13 residues. Trimming removed 3 bases from V and 10 bases from J; junction bases left unmatched: 6. CDR1 is SGHTA and CDR2 is FQGTGA in the germline V gene. The CDR3 region is CASSFGPAGEQFF. DNA for the CDR3: TGTGCCAGCAGCTTCGGTCCAGCGGGGGAGCAGTTCTTC.

The chain joins TRBV27 to TRBJ1-4, with a tentative D call TRBD1 (6 bases). This CDR3 contains 14 residues. From germline, CDR1 is MNHEY and CDR2 SMNVEV (reference sequence). Trimming cost V 4 bases and J 5 bases, with 11 bases left between them. CDR3 DNA: TGTGCCAGCAGTTCACAGGGAATCAATGAAAAACTGTTTTTT. Its translation: CASSSQGINEKLFF.

The chain links TRBV10-1 to TRBJ2-3; D might be TRBD1 or TRBD2, each matching 6 bases. The assigned J gene may be wrong: the sequence end matches TRBJ2-7 better. The CDR3 loop spans 14 amino acids. Germline CDR1 and CDR2: WNHNN and SYGVQD (reference sequence). The CDR3 sequence: CASSGGRGTDTQYF. The CDR3 nucleotides read TGCGCCAGCAGCGGGGGCCGTGGCACAGATACGCAGTACTTC.

The chain uses TRBV4-2 and TRBJ2-5, with 10 bases fitting TRBD1. The tail of the sequence fits TRBJ2-7 better, so the J call may be wrong. The germline V gene has CDR1 LGHNA and CDR2 YNFKEQ. The CDR3 contains 15 residues. CDR3 DNA sequence: TGTGCCAGCAGCCGAACCGGGACAGGGGAGTACGAGCAGTACTTC. Protein product: CASSRTGTGEYEQYF.

The V call is TRBV10-3, the J call TRBJ2-5; D is perhaps TRBD1 or TRBD2 (6 bases each). CDR3 length: 14 amino acids. Trimming cost V 11 bases and J 4 bases, with 20 bases left between them. Germline CDR1 is ENHRY and CDR2 is SYGVKD. CDR3 DNA sequence: TGTGCCGTCGCCGGGGGCCTCTTGGGAGAGACCCAGTACTTC. Residues: CAVAGGLLGETQYF.

The chain is built from TRBV27 and TRBJ2-3; D uncertain. The CDR3 is 19 residues long. Germline V gene sequence: CDR1 MNHEY, CDR2 SMNVEV (reference sequence). Trimming left V 2 bases short and J 6 bases short, with 27 bases between. The chain's CDR3 is CASSLRVPPPRRSRDTQYF. The CDR3 DNA reads TGTGCCAGCAGTTTAAGGGTTCCCCCCCCACGCAGGTCCCGGGATACGCAGTATTTT.

Worth noting for this clonotype: The junction departs from germline at one end; a sequencing error may be responsible. The chain carries TRBV6-4 and TRBJ2-5; perhaps TRBD2 as D (5 bases). The CDR3 consists of 14 residues. Germline V lookup: CDR1 MRHNA, CDR2 SNTAGT. CDR3 bases: TGTGCCGGCATTGACGCGGGTGGCCAAGATACCCAGTACTTT. Its translation is CAGIDAGGQDTQYF.

CDR3 residues: CASSDAGTWVKNTQYF. In nucleotides, the CDR3 is TGTGCCAGCAGTGACGCGGGGACGTGGGTTAAAAATACGCAGTATTTT. This chain links TRBV6-1 with TRBJ2-3; perhaps TRBD2 as D (6 bases). The CDR3 runs 16 residues. CDR1 and CDR2 (germline): MNHNS, SASEGT. The V end lost 3 bases, the J end lost 7 bases, and 20 bases lay between the germline ends.

This clonotype came up many times. The chain joins TRBV6-1 to TRBJ1-1; 12 bases line up with TRBD1. Trimming cost V 6 bases and J 4 bases; bases outside gene matches: 12. This CDR3 contains 17 residues. Germline CDR1 reads MNHNS; CDR2 reads SASEGT. Written as DNA, the CDR3 is TGTGCCAGCAGCTGGACCGGGACAGGGGGCGGTTTCACTGAAGCTTTCTTT. It is translated as CASSWTGTGGGFTEAFF.

This clonotype was counted only a few times. This chain uses TRBV27 with TRBJ2-1; no firm D call. The end of the DNA fits TRBJ2-7 better, so the J call may be wrong. This CDR3 is built from 13 residues. Germline assignment: CDR1 MNHEY and CDR2 SMNVEV (reference sequence). The CDR3 reads CASSFGPDYEQYF. CDR3 nucleotide sequence: TGTGCCAGCAGTTTCGGACCGGACTACGAGCAGTACTTC.

This sequence joins TRBV6-5 and TRBJ2-1; D is unclear. The CDR3 runs 13 residues. The V gene's germline CDR1 is MNHEY and CDR2 SVGAGI. The V and J ends lost 2 bases and 7 bases respectively, with 9 bases between them. The DNA of the CDR3 is TGTGCCAGCAGTTACAACAGCCCGAATGAGCAGTTCTTC. This encodes CASSYNSPNEQFF.

Details on this clonotype: The germline gene is not matched at one end of the junction; a read error may be the cause. The chain employs TRBV6-1 and TRBJ2-2, with 9 bases lining up with TRBD1. From germline, CDR1 is MNHNS and CDR2 SASEGT. The CDR3 has 15 amino acids. This chain's CDR3 is CASSGRPDGTGTLYF. The CDR3 bases are TGTGCCAGCAGCGGACGGCCGGATGGGACAGGGACGCTGTATTTT.

The chain links TRBV24-1 to TRBJ2-1; perhaps D is TRBD1 or TRBD2 (6 bases each). Trimming shortened V by 0 bases and J by 3 bases, and 8 bases separated the two germline ends. The CDR3 extends over 15 amino acids. The germline CDR1 and CDR2 sequences are KGHDR and SFDVKD. CDR3 in amino acids: CATSDLGGLYNEQFF. DNA of the CDR3: TGTGCCACCAGTGATTTGGGGGGGCTCTACAATGAGCAGTTCTTC.

This sequence joins TRBV10-2 and TRBJ2-3, with D maybe TRBD2 (5 bases). Germline V lookup: CDR1 WSHSY, CDR2 SAAADI. The CDR3 runs 13 residues. V was shortened by 4 bases and J by 8 bases, with 13 bases between the two germline ends. CDR3 loop: CASSVGGEGTQYF. The CDR3 DNA reads as TGCGCCAGCAGTGTAGGAGGAGAGGGTACGCAGTATTTT.

Concerning this clonotype: A clone one base away is much larger, so this may be a read error. This sequence joins TRBV6-1 and TRBJ2-3, with no clear D. Trimming took off 4 bases at V and 5 bases at J, with 10 bases between the two ends. The CDR3 is 13 residues long. Germline assignment: CDR1 MNHNS and CDR2 SASEGT. The CDR3 loop is CASSGLRVDTQYF. CDR3 coding DNA: TGTGCCAGCAGTGGACTCCGTGTAGATACGCAGTATTTT.

The rearrangement links TRBV4-1 to TRBJ2-3; the D is unclear. Trimming stripped 1 base from V and 0 bases from J, with 8 bases between. This CDR3 region has 15 residues. CDR1 MGHRA and CDR2 YSYEKL come from the germline V gene. CDR3: CASSQALSSTDTQYF. CDR3 sequence (DNA): TGCGCCAGCAGCCAAGCTCTCTCTAGCACAGATACGCAGTATTTT.

At least ten counts were recorded for this clonotype. The chain is built from TRBV4-1 and TRBJ2-7; the match to TRBD1 covers 8 bases. V was clipped by 3 bases and J by 2 bases; unmatched bases: 6. Germline-derived CDR1 and CDR2 are MGHRA and YSYEKL. The CDR3 contains 15 residues. The CDR3 nucleotides read TGCGCCAGCAGCCAGGCGGGACAGGATACCTACGAGCAGTACTTC. Translating it yields CASSQAGQDTYEQYF.

This clonotype occurred many times. CDR3 loop: CASSQDSRNGLTQYF. The CDR3 DNA follows: TGCGCCAGCAGCCAAGATAGTAGGAACGGCCTGACCCAGTACTTC. V usage is TRBV4-1 and J usage is TRBJ2-5; the D is unclear. Germline V gene data show CDR1 as MGHRA and CDR2 as YSYEKL. This CDR3 contains 15 residues. V lost 0 bases and J lost 7, with 15 bases in between.

This clonotype was recorded many times. Given a much more abundant clone one base away, this may be a read error. The CDR3 loop reads CASSRGHGPSYEQFF. In nucleotides, the CDR3 is TGTGCCAGCAGTCGGGGACACGGGCCATCCTACGAGCAGTTCTTC. This chain links TRBV6-1 with TRBJ2-1; tentative D call: TRBD1 (6 bases). Trimming took 5 bases from V and 10 from J, leaving 21 bases between them. The germline V gene has CDR1 MNHNS and CDR2 SASEGT. The CDR3 loop spans 15 amino acids.

This sequence joins TRBV6-2 or TRBV6-3 and TRBJ2-5; the D is unclear. The germline V and J ends were trimmed by 6 bases and 3 bases, with 11 bases remaining between them. The CDR3 consists of 13 residues. Germline V lookup: CDR1 MNHEY, CDR2 SVGEGT. The DNA for the CDR3 is TGTGCCAGCAGCTACCATATCAAAGAGACCCAGTACTTC. It is translated as CASSYHIKETQYF.

The chain joins TRBV6-5 to TRBJ2-1, with 7 bases that match TRBD1. V dropped 2 bases and J dropped 4; count of bases not matched to a gene: 5. Germline CDR1 reads MNHEY; CDR2 reads SVGAGI. The CDR3 covers 15 residues. The DNA of the CDR3 is TGTGCCAGCAGTTACACAACGACAGGGTACAATGAGCAGTTCTTC. It specifies CASSYTTTGYNEQFF.

This clonotype was detected many times. The chain has TRBV27 and TRBJ2-6, with 8 positions matching TRBD2. V lost 1 base and J lost 4; bases outside the gene matches: 12. The CDR3 totals 19 residues. Germline V gene lookup returns CDR1 MNHEY and CDR2 SMNVEV (reference sequence). CDR3 protein: CASSLFAGGARRGANVLTF. CDR3 nucleotides: TGTGCCAGCAGTTTATTTGCGGGGGGCGCCCGACGGGGGGCCAACGTCCTGACTTTC.

This clonotype has just a few counts. The CDR3 bases are TGTGCCAGCAGTGAATGGGGACAAGGCTCCTACAATGAGCAGTTCTTC. Translated, it gives CASSEWGQGSYNEQFF. The rearrangement uses TRBV6-1 and TRBJ2-1, with a weak D call TRBD1 (6 bases). Trimming shortened V by 2 bases and J by 0 bases, and 11 bases separated the two germline ends. This CDR3 has 16 amino acids. Germline V lookup: CDR1 MNHNS, CDR2 SASEGT.

There are many counts of this clonotype. V usage is TRBV28 and J usage is TRBJ2-4; a weak D match, TRBD2 (6 bases). Germline V CDR1 and CDR2: MDHEN, SYDVKM. The germline V and J ends were trimmed by 2 bases and 2 bases, with 13 bases remaining between them. The CDR3 consists of 16 residues. The DNA for the CDR3 is TGTGCCAGCAGTTTAGTCGGGGGTCGGACCAAAAACATTCAGTACTTC. Translated: CASSLVGGRTKNIQYF.

A note on this clonotype: The junction differs from germline at one of its ends, possibly a read error. V usage is TRBV6-1 and J usage is TRBJ2-1; a possible D gene is TRBD1 (6 bases). The J call may be wrong; the DNA end is better matched by TRBJ2-5. Germline CDR1 MNHNS, CDR2 SASEGT. The CDR3 is 14 residues long. Here the CDR3 DNA reads TGTGCGAGCAGTGGGGCAGGGGCAAAACAGACCCAGTACTTC. Protein sequence: CASSGAGAKQTQYF.

CDR3 protein: CSARNTLDYGYTF. The CDR3 bases are TGCAGTGCTCGGAACACCTTGGACTATGGCTACACCTTC. This chain joins TRBV20-1 and TRBJ1-2; D not certain. This CDR3 has 13 residues. CDR1 and CDR2 from the germline V gene are DFQATT and SNEGSKA (reference sequence). V was clipped by 5 bases and J by 3 bases, with 13 bases between them.

The count of this clonotype is one. At one end, the junction sequence differs from germline, possibly due to a read error. The rearrangement joins TRBV5-1 to TRBJ2-3, with 9 bases matching TRBD2. Germline CDR1 SGHRS, CDR2 YFSETQ. The CDR3 contains 17 residues. CDR3 region: CASSFNIAGVGPETQYF. The CDR3 DNA follows: TGCGCCAGCAGCTTTAATATAGCGGGAGTGGGACCAGAGACGCAGTATTTT.